The 26 T cell receptor beta chains below all came from one sample that was sequenced in a study of blood T cell repertoires in COVID-19. Clones were read by immunoSEQ multiplex PCR, and TCRdb kept only the in-frame ones, dropping some. The sample consists of more than 70,000 clones, about nine tenths of them appearing once. The sequenced sample consisted of peripheral blood. The source is a woman aged 80 or over with acute or convalescent COVID-19.

This chain connects TRBV18 to TRBJ1-5; the match to TRBD1 covers 9 bases. CDR3 length equals 15 residues. Germline V gives CDR1 KGHSH, CDR2 LQKENI. The V gene end was trimmed by 4 bases and the J gene end by 6 bases; junction bases not matched to a gene: 7. The CDR3 bases are TGTGCCAGCTCACTACAGGGGGCGCAGGGTCAGCCCCAGCATTTT. It encodes CASSLQGAQGQPQHF.

V gene TRBV2 combines with J gene TRBJ1-1; maybe TRBD1 (5 bases). Deletions cut 3 bases from V and 8 bases from J, with 16 bases between. The germline CDR1 and CDR2 sequences are SNHLY and FYNNEI. The CDR3 totals 14 residues. CDR3 sequence (DNA): TGTGCCAGCAGTGATTTGGGGGACTGGCGGGAAGCTTTCTTT. Protein: CASSDLGDWREAFF.

This chain joins TRBV7-9 and TRBJ2-1, with 10 bases aligning to TRBD1. This CDR3 spans 16 amino acids. Germline-derived CDR1 and CDR2 are SEHNR and FQNEAQ (reference sequence). Unmatched junction bases numbered 11, after V lost 3 bases and J lost 9 bases. The CDR3, as DNA: TGTGCCAGCAGCTTCCAAGGACAGGGGGGAGGTGGTGAGCAGTTCTTC. It specifies CASSFQGQGGGGEQFF.

The J gene is TRBJ2-2, the V gene TRBV19; TRBD2 matches at 7 bases. This CDR3 is built from 15 residues. Trimming cost V 6 bases and J 4 bases; bases outside gene matches: 8. Germline V gene sequence: CDR1 LNHDA, CDR2 SQIVND (reference sequence). The CDR3 region has the DNA TGTGCCAGTAGACCGGGAGGTGTTTTCACCGGGGAGCTGTTTTTT. This translates into CASRPGGVFTGELFF. The whole variable domain, filled in from reference TRBV19 and TRBJ2-2, reads DGGITQSPKYLFRKEGQNVTLSCEQNLNHDAMYWYRQDPGQGLRLIYYSQIVNDFQKGDIAEGYSVSREKKESFPLTVTSAQKNPTAFYLCASRPGGVFTGELFFGEGSRLTVL.

J is TRBJ2-3 and V is TRBV5-1; 8 bases are shared with TRBD1. V gave up 3 bases and J gave up 8 bases; unmatched junction bases: 5. The CDR3 is made up of 13 amino acids. Germline-derived CDR1 and CDR2 are SGHRS and YFSETQ. Written as DNA, the CDR3 is TGCGCCAGCAGCTCCGACAGGGGTGGTACGCAGTATTTT. Translation gives CASSSDRGGTQYF.

The V and J genes are TRBV4-1 and TRBJ2-3, with TRBD2 matching over 13 bases. This CDR3 is 18 amino acids long. V lost 1 base to trimming and J lost 0 bases; unmatched junction nucleotides: 4. CDR1 is MGHRA and CDR2 is YSYEKL in the germline V gene. The CDR3 DNA sequence: TGCGCCAGCAGCCAAGGACTAGCGGGAGGCACTAGCACAGATACGCAGTATTTT. Translating gives CASSQGLAGGTSTDTQYF.

This chain connects TRBV15 to TRBJ2-1, with D possibly TRBD1 on 5 matching bases. CDR3 length: 15 amino acids. Germline-derived CDR1 and CDR2 are LNHNV and YYDKDF (reference sequence). Trimming shortened V by 0 bases and J by 5 bases, and 11 bases separated the two germline ends. The CDR3 region has the DNA TGTGCCACCAGCAGAGACAGGGTATTCCACAATGAGCAGTTCTTC. Its protein is CATSRDRVFHNEQFF.

The chain carries TRBV11-1 and TRBJ2-2; unclear D gene. Trimming pared 5 bases from V and 6 bases from J, leaving 7 bases between. Germline values: CDR1 SGHAT, CDR2 FQDESV (reference sequence). This CDR3 is 12 amino acids long. Here the CDR3 DNA reads TGTGCCAGCAGCGATACGGCCGGGGAGCTGTTTTTT. Translated, it gives CASSDTAGELFF.

The chain joins TRBV4-1 to TRBJ1-5, with D tentatively TRBD1 (6 bases). Germline assignment: CDR1 MGHRA and CDR2 YSYEKL. This CDR3 is built from 16 residues. Trimming removed 0 bases from V and 3 bases from J, with 12 bases in between. The CDR3 is CASSQEASGANQPQHF. DNA for the CDR3: TGCGCCAGCAGCCAAGAAGCCTCAGGGGCCAATCAGCCCCAGCATTTT.

The rearrangement links TRBV4-3 to TRBJ2-7, with D possibly being TRBD1 (6 bases). CDR1 and CDR2 from the germline V gene are LGHNA and YSLEER. The V and J ends lost 0 bases and 1 base respectively, with 16 bases between them. This CDR3 region has 17 residues. CDR3 in amino acids: CASSQDYRTELSYEQYF. In nucleotides, the CDR3 is TGCGCCAGCAGCCAAGATTACCGGACAGAGCTATCCTACGAGCAGTACTTC.

The rearrangement uses TRBV20-1 and TRBJ2-3, with 8 nucleotides matching TRBD2. From germline, CDR1 is DFQATT and CDR2 SNEGSKA (reference sequence). CDR3 length equals 14 residues. V gave up 3 bases and J gave up 4 bases; unmatched junction bases: 6. CDR3 nucleotide sequence: TGCAGTGCTAGTTCGGGGGGGCAGGCAGATACGCAGTATTTT. It codes for CSASSGGQADTQYF.

V gene TRBV10-3 combines with J gene TRBJ2-5; TRBD1 aligns across 7 bases. In germline, CDR1 is ENHRY, CDR2 SYGVKD. After removal of 4 bases from V and 5 bases from J, the junction contained 4 bases not matched to a gene. The CDR3 has 13 amino acids. CDR3 nucleotides: TGTGCCATCAGTGGACAGGGCGGTGAGACCCAGTACTTC. Amino acids: CAISGQGGETQYF.

V and J are TRBV13 and TRBJ2-1; 7 nucleotides agree with TRBD2. The CDR3 extends over 16 amino acids. Germline V gene sequence: CDR1 PRHDT, CDR2 FYEKMQ (reference sequence). V lost 5 bases to trimming and J lost 2 bases; unmatched junction nucleotides: 9. The CDR3 nucleotides are TGTGCCAGCAGCGGGAGGGGCTTCGGGCCCTACAATGAGCAGTTCTTC. It translates to CASSGRGFGPYNEQFF.

The gene calls are TRBV28 and TRBJ1-3; D may be TRBD1 (5 bases). The CDR3 is 13 residues long. Germline values: CDR1 MDHEN, CDR2 SYDVKM. V was clipped by 5 bases and J by 5 bases, with 10 bases between them. The CDR3 reads CASSRQSRNTIYF. CDR3 in DNA: TGTGCCAGCAGTAGACAGTCCAGAAACACCATATATTTT.

This chain joins TRBV25-1 and TRBJ2-3; D is unclear. The V end was cut by 3 bases, the J end by 4 bases, with 11 bases between. The CDR3 spans 14 residues. Germline loops: CDR1 MGHDK, CDR2 SYGVNS. For the CDR3, the DNA is TGTGCCAGCAGTGAGTCAGTCAGGCCAGATACGCAGTATTTT. Protein product: CASSESVRPDTQYF.

V and J are TRBV4-1 and TRBJ2-3, with a possible D match to TRBD2 (5 bases). CDR3 size: 16 residues. V lost 4 bases and J 2 bases, leaving 16 bases between the germline ends. In germline, CDR1 is MGHRA, CDR2 YSYEKL. CDR3 nucleotides: TGCGCCAGCAGCCCACCCATGGACTCAAACACAGATACGCAGTATTTT. Amino acid sequence: CASSPPMDSNTDTQYF.

In DNA form, the CDR3 reads TGTGCCATCAGAGGGGGGGGAGAGTTCACTGAAGCTTTCTTT. Protein product: CAIRGGGEFTEAFF. The chain recombines TRBV10-3 with TRBJ1-1, with a weak D call TRBD1 (6 bases). The CDR3 loop spans 14 amino acids. Deletions cut 6 bases from V and 4 bases from J, with 15 bases between. The V gene's germline CDR1 is ENHRY and CDR2 SYGVKD.

V is TRBV28 and J is TRBJ2-2; D uncertain. The V gene lost 1 base and the J gene lost 7 bases, with 7 bases spanning the gap. This CDR3 comprises 13 residues. Germline values: CDR1 MDHEN, CDR2 SYDVKM. The CDR3 loop reads CASSLYRIGELFF. DNA for the CDR3: TGTGCCAGCAGTTTATACAGAATCGGGGAGCTGTTTTTT.

The rearrangement uses TRBV18 and TRBJ1-2; 8 bases map to TRBD1. CDR1 and CDR2 from the germline V gene are KGHSH and LQKENI. This CDR3 has 13 residues. The junction had 3 bases not matched to a gene; V was cut back by 6 bases and J by 3 bases. The CDR3 DNA reads TGTGCCAGCTCGTTGACAGGGGACTATGGCTACACCTTC. Protein sequence: CASSLTGDYGYTF. Full variable domain (missing parts from reference TRBV18 and TRBJ1-2): NAGVMQNPRHLVRRRGQEARLRCSPMKGHSHVYWYRQLPEEGLKFMVYLQKENIIDESGMPKERFSAEFPKEGPSILRIQQVVRGDSAAYFCASSLTGDYGYTFGSGTRLTVV.

There are a few counts of this clone. This sequence joins TRBV7-3 and TRBJ1-1, with TRBD1 matching over 10 bases. This CDR3 contains 19 residues. CDR1 and CDR2 (germline): SGHTA, FQGTGA. Germline trimming cut 5 bases from V and 2 bases from J; bases unmatched to any gene: 17. This chain's CDR3 is CASSPSDRGFKRANTEAFF. CDR3 DNA sequence: TGTGCCAGCAGCCCGTCGGACAGGGGGTTTAAGAGGGCCAACACTGAAGCTTTCTTT.

The J gene is TRBJ1-1, the V gene TRBV5-1; no firm D call. The CDR3 consists of 14 residues. Germline-derived CDR1 and CDR2 are SGHRS and YFSETQ. Trimming shortened V by 0 bases and J by 5 bases, and 11 bases separated the two germline ends. The CDR3 here is CASSLEDFWTEAFF. CDR3 DNA sequence: TGCGCCAGCAGCTTGGAAGACTTCTGGACTGAAGCTTTCTTT.

This clone was seen just once. The V and J genes are TRBV7-3 and TRBJ2-5; 7 bases are a match to TRBD2. CDR3 length equals 14 residues. The germline gives CDR1 SGHTA, CDR2 FQGTGA. The ends lost 3 bases at V and 4 bases at J; junction bases unmatched: 5. The chain's CDR3 is CASSLGGGTETQYF. DNA for the CDR3: TGTGCCAGCAGCTTGGGCGGGGGAACAGAGACCCAGTACTTC.

The rearrangement joins TRBV5-1 to TRBJ2-1; D not certain. The germline gives CDR1 SGHRS, CDR2 YFSETQ. Trimming removed 2 bases from V and 0 bases from J, with 9 bases in between. The CDR3 loop spans 15 amino acids. CDR3 protein: CASSLRRSSYNEQFF. For the CDR3, the DNA is TGCGCCAGCAGCTTAAGGCGGAGCTCCTACAATGAGCAGTTCTTC. The entire variable domain, with the rest obtained from reference TRBV5-1 and TRBJ2-1, is as follows: KAGVTQTPRYLIKTRGQQVTLSCSPISGHRSVSWYQQTPGQGLQFLFEYFSETQRNKGNFPGRFSGRQFSNSRSEMNVSTLELGDSALYLCASSLRRSSYNEQFFGPGTRLTVL.

The V and J genes are TRBV10-3 and TRBJ2-5, with 7 bases lining up with TRBD1. The J segment lost 5 bases and the V segment lost 3 bases, leaving 18 bases of the junction unmatched. The CDR3 runs 18 residues. The germline V gene encodes CDR1 ENHRY and CDR2 SYGVKD. CDR3 protein: CAISDSYSDRAADETQYF. In DNA, the CDR3 is TGTGCCATCAGTGACTCCTATTCCGACAGGGCGGCGGACGAGACCCAGTACTTC.

The chain employs TRBV4-1 and TRBJ2-1; a possible D gene is TRBD1 (6 bases). There are 16 residues in the CDR3. Germline V gene sequence: CDR1 MGHRA, CDR2 YSYEKL. V shed 3 bases and J shed 5 bases, with 17 bases lying between them. This CDR3 reads CASSQPLGTSNNEQFF. In nucleotides, the CDR3 is TGCGCCAGCAGCCAGCCCCTGGGGACAAGTAACAATGAGCAGTTCTTC.

This clone appeared a few times. The V call is TRBV2, the J call TRBJ1-2; 8 bases line up with TRBD1. The CDR3 extends over 17 amino acids. Looked up from germline, CDR1 is SNHLY and CDR2 is FYNNEI. V gave up 6 bases and J gave up 4 bases; unmatched junction bases: 16. The CDR3 coding sequence is TGTGCCAGCAGCCCTCAGACAGGGGTTTCTAGTATCTATGGCTACACCTTC. It yields the protein CASSPQTGVSSIYGYTF.